The present T cell receptor beta chain was sequenced within a study of blood T cell repertoires in COVID-19. At the level of the study: Italy, Spain and the United States were the sources of the convalescent and acute COVID-19 samples. T cells, B-cell-depleted T cells, or PBMCs supplied cDNA or gDNA.

Here immunoSEQ multiplex PCR was the method, and the copy in TCRdb shows in-frame clones only, minus some. The sample has more than 300,000 clones, around 87% seen once. V trimming: 8 bases; J trimming: 7 bases; junction bases outside the gene matches: 2. The CDR3 has 10 amino acids. In germline, CDR1 is LNHDA, CDR2 SQIVND (reference sequence). The TCR originated in a woman in her twenties or thirties with COVID-19, enrolled during active disease. The rearrangement joins TRBV19 to TRBJ2-7, with 7 positions matching TRBD2. Sequenced input: peripheral blood. The CDR3 DNA is TGTGCCAGTTCCGGGGGGGAGCAGTACTTC. This translates into CASSGGEQYF.